This T cell receptor beta chain was sequenced in a study of CD8+CD57+ T cells in acquired aplastic anemia. Study background: Each DNA sample taken from sorted CD4+ and CD8+ cells came to approximately 3.3 ug on average. Study conclusions and caveats: The same twenty-nine CD8+ CDR3 sequences occurred in patients and in controls. Patients showed no significant difference from controls in CD8+ Simpson's diversity.

Between the trimmed V and J ends, which lost 5 bases and 3 bases, there was a span of 11 bases. The germline gives CDR1 SEHNR, CDR2 FQNEAQ (reference sequence). CDR3 size: 14 residues. On this clonotype itself: Antigen: not known.

Genomic DNA templated the TCR beta VDJ and CDR3 profiling. TCRdb fed the reads into MiXCR, producing one record per CDR3 protein. Here the sample spans 200,000 or so distinct CDR3 sequences, over 60% being singletons. The chain combines TRBV7-9 with TRBJ1-5; D uncertain. The origin of this receptor is a human donor with severe aplastic anemia or a healthy control (not recorded which). Sequenced input: sorted CD4+, CD8+, or CD8+CD57+ T cells (not recorded which) from PBMCs. For the CDR3, the DNA is TGTGCCAGCAGCCAGAGGACGAACAATCAGCCCCAGCATTTT. It specifies CASSQRTNNQPQHF.